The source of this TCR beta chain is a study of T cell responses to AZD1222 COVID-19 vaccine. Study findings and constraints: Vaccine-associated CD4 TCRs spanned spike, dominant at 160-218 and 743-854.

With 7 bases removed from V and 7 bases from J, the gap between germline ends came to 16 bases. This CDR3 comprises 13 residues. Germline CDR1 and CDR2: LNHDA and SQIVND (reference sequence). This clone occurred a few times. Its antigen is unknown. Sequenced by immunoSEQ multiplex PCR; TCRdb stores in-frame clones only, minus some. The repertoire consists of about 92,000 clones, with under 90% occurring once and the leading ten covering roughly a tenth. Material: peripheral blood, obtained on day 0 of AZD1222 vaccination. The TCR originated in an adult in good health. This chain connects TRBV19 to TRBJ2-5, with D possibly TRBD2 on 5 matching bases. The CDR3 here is CASIPPGGGTQYF. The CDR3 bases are TGTGCCAGTATACCGCCCGGAGGCGGGACCCAGTACTTC.